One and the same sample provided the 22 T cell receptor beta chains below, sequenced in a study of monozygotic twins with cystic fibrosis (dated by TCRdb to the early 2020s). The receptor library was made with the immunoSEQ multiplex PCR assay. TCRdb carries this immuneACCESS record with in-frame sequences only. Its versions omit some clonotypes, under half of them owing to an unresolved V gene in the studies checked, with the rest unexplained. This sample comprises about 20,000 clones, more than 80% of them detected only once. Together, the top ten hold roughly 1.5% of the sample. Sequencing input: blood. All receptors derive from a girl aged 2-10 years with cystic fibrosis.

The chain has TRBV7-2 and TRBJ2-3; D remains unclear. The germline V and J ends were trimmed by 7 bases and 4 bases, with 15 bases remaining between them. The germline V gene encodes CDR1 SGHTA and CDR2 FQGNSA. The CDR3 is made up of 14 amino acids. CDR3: CASTRPGGPDTQYF. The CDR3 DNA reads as TGTGCCAGCACCCGACCTGGTGGGCCAGATACGCAGTATTTT.

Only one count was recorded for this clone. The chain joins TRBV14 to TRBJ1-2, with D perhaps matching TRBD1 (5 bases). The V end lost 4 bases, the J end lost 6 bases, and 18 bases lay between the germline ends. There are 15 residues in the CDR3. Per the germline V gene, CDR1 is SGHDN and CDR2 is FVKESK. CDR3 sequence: CASSLPGPRVDGYTF. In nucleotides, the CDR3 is TGTGCCAGCAGCCTACCGGGACCGAGGGTGGATGGCTACACCTTC.

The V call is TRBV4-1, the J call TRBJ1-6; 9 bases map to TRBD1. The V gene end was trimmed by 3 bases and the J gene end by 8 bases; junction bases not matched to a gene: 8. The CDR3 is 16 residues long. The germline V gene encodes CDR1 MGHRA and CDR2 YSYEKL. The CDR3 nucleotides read TGCGCCAGCAGCCATACCCCGGGACAGGGAGATTCACCCCTCCACTTT. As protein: CASSHTPGQGDSPLHF.

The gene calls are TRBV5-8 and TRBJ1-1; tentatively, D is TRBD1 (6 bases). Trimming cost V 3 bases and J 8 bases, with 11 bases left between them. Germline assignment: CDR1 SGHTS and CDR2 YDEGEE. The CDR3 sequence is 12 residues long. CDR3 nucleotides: TGTGCCAGCAGCTCCTTTGACAGGGAAGCTTTCTTT. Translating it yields CASSSFDREAFF. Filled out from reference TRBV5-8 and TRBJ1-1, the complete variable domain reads EAGVTQSPTHLIKTRGQQATLRCSPISGHTSVYWYQQALGLGLQFLLWYDEGEERNRGNFPPRFSGRQFPNYSSELNVNALELEDSALYLCASSSFDREAFFGQGTRLTVV.

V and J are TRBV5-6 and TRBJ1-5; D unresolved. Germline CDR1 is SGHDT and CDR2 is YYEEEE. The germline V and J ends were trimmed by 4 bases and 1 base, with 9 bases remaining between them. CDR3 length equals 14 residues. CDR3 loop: CASSLGRSNQPQHF. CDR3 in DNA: TGTGCCAGCAGCCTAGGGCGGAGCAATCAGCCCCAGCATTTT.

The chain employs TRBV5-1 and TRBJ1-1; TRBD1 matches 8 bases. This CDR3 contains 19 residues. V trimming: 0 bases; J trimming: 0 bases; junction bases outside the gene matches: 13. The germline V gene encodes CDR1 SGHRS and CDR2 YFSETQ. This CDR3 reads CASSLGAQGAWQMNTEAFF. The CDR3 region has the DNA TGCGCCAGCAGCTTGGGGGCTCAGGGGGCTTGGCAAATGAACACTGAAGCTTTCTTT.

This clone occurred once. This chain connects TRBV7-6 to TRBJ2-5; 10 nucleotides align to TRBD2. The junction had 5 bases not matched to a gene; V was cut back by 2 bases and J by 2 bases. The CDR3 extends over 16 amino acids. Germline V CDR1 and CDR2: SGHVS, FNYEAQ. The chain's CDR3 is CASSLQSGRGQETQYF. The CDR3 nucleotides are TGTGCCAGCAGCTTACAAAGCGGGAGGGGTCAAGAGACCCAGTACTTC.

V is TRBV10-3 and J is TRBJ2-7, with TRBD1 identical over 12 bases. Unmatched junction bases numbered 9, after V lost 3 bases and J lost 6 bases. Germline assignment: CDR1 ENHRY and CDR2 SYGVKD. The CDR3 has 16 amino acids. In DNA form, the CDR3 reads TGTGCCATCAGTGAAGGGTTGGGGACAGGGGGCTCCGAGCAGTACTTC. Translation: CAISEGLGTGGSEQYF.

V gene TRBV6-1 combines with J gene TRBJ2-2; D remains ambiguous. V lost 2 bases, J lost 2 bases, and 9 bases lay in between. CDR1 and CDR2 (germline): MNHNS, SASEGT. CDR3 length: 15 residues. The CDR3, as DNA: TGTGCCAGCAGTGAACGTGGGTTTAACACCGGGGAGCTGTTTTTT. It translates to CASSERGFNTGELFF.

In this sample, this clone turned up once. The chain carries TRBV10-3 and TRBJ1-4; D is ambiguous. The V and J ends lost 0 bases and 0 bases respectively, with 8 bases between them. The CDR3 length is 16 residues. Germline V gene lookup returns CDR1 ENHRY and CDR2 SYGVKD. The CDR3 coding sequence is TGTGCCATCAGTGAGTCTCAGTTTGCAACTAATGAAAAACTGTTTTTT. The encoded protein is CAISESQFATNEKLFF.

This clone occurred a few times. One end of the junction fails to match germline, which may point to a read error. CDR3 in amino acids: CSARDREEAFF. The DNA of the CDR3 is TGCAGTGCTCGAGACAGGGAGGAAGCTTTCTTT. This chain connects TRBV20-1 to TRBJ1-1; 7 nucleotides line up with TRBD1. CDR3 length: 11 amino acids. Germline loops: CDR1 DFQATT, CDR2 SNEGSKA (reference sequence).

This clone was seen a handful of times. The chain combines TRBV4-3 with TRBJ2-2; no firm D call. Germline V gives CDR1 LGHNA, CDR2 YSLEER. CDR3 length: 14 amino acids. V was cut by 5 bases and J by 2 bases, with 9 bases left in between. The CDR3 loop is CASSFSENTGELFF. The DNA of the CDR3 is TGCGCCAGCAGCTTTTCCGAAAACACCGGGGAGCTGTTTTTT.

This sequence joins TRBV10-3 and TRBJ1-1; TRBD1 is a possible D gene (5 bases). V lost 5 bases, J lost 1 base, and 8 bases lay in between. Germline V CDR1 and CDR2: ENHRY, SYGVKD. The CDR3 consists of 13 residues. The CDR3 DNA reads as TGTGCCATCAGTCAAGGGGAGAACACTGAAGCTTTCTTT. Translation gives CAISQGENTEAFF.

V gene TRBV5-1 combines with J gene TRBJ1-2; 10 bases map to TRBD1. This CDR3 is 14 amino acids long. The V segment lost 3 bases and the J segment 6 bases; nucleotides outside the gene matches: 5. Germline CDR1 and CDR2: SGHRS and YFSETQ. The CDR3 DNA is TGCGCCAGCAGCTCCTCCGGGACAGGGGATGGCTACACCTTC. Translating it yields CASSSSGTGDGYTF.

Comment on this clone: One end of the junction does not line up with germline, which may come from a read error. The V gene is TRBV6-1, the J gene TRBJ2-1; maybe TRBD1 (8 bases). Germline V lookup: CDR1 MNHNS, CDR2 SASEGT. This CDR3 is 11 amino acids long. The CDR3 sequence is CASSVGEGQVF. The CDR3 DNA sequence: TGTGCCAGCAGTGTAGGGGAGGGACAGGTCTTC.

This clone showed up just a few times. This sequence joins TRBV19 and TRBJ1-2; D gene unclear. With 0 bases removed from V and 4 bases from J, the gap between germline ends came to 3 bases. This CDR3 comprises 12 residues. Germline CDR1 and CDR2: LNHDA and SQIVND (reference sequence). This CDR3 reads CASSIDPYGYTF. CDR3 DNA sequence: TGTGCCAGTAGTATAGATCCCTATGGCTACACCTTC.

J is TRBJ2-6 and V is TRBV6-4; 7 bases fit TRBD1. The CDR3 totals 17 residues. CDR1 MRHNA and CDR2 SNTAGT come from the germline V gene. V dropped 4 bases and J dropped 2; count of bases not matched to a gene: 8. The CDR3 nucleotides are TGTGCCAGCAGTGCCCTGGGACAGCCCGCTGGGGCCAACGTCCTGACTTTC. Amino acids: CASSALGQPAGANVLTF.

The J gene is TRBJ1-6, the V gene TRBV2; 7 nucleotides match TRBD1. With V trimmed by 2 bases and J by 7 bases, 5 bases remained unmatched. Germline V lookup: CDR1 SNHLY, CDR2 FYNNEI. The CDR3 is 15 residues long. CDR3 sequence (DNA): TGTGCCAGCAGTGAATTGGAAGGGGGCAATTCACCCCTCCACTTT. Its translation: CASSELEGGNSPLHF.

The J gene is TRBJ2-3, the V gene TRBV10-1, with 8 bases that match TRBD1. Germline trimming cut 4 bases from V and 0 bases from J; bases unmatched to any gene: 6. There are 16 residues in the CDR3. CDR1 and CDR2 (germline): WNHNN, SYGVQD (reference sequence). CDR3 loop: CASSGGDRSSTDTQYF. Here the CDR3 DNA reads TGCGCCAGCAGTGGGGGGGACAGGTCTAGCACAGATACGCAGTATTTT.

Written as DNA, the CDR3 is TGTGCCAGCATCGGGGTTCAGGGACAGGGGTATGGCTACACCTTC. Protein product: CASIGVQGQGYGYTF. The J gene is TRBJ1-2, the V gene TRBV6-1, with 10 bases lining up with TRBD1. This CDR3 region has 15 residues. CDR1 MNHNS and CDR2 SASEGT come from the germline V gene. J was trimmed by 5 bases and V by 7 bases; bases with no gene match: 10.

The CDR3 reads CASSDRIGGTDTQYF. The CDR3, as DNA: TGTGCCAGCAGTGATAGGATAGGGGGCACAGATACGCAGTATTTT. J is TRBJ2-3 and V is TRBV6-1, with D perhaps matching TRBD1 (5 bases). The germline gives CDR1 MNHNS, CDR2 SASEGT. There are 15 residues in the CDR3. Deletions cut 3 bases from V and 1 base from J, with 11 bases between.

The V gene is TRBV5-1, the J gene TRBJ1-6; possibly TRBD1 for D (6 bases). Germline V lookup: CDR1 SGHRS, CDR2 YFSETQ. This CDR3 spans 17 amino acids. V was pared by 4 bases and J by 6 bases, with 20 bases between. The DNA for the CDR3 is TGCGCCAGCAGCGAGCGGACCGGGACACAACCTAATTCACCCCTCCACTTT. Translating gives CASSERTGTQPNSPLHF. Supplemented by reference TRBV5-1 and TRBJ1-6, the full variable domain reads KAGVTQTPRYLIKTRGQQVTLSCSPISGHRSVSWYQQTPGQGLQFLFEYFSETQRNKGNFPGRFSGRQFSNSRSEMNVSTLELGDSALYLCASSERTGTQPNSPLHFGNGTRLTVT.